The clone carrying this T cell receptor (beta chain) was counted ten times or more. What it binds is unknown. This entry belongs to a study of early T cells in non-severe SARS-CoV-2 infection. Whole-study context: Chains stayed unpaired after sequencing of bulk RNA from unsorted whole blood. Study-level points and caveats: VDJdb matches were skewed toward anti-spike CD8 T cell responses.

Each single cDNA molecule received a unique molecular identifier. TCRdb independently ran MiXCR on the 5' RACE reads; one entry per CDR3 protein. The data contain tens of thousands of distinct CDR3 sequences, about 7% of them singletons. CDR3 size: 17 residues. The J segment lost 7 bases and the V segment lost 0 bases, leaving 12 bases of the junction unmatched. Looked up from germline, CDR1 is DFQATT and CDR2 is SNEGSKA (reference sequence). The sample comprised whole blood. The clonotype comes from an adult who was a healthcare worker with PCR-confirmed SARS-CoV-2 infection or an uninfected control (not recorded which). The chain couples TRBV20-1 to TRBJ1-6; 7 positions match TRBD1. Here the CDR3 DNA reads TGCAGTGCTAGAGATGCCCTAGGGGGCGCCTTGAATTCACCCCTCCACTTT. Translating it yields CSARDALGGALNSPLHF.